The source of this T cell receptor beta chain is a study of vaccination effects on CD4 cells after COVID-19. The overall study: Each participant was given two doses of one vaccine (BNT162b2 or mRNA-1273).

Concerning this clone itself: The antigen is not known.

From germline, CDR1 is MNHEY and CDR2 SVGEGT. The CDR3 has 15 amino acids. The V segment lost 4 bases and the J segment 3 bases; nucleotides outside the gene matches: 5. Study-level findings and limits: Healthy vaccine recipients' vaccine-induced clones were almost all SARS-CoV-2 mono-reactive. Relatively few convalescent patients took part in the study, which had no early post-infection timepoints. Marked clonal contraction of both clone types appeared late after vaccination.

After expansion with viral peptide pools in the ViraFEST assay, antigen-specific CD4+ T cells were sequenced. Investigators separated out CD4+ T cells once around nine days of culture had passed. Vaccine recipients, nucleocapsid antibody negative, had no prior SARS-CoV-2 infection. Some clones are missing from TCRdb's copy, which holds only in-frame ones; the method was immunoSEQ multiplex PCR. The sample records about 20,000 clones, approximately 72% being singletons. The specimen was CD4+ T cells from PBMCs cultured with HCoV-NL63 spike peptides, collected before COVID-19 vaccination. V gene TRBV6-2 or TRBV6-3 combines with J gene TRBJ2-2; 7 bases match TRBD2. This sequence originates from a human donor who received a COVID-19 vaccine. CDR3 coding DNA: TGTGCCAGCAGTTCCGGTGGGAGGGACACCGGGGAGCTGTTTTTT. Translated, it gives CASSSGGRDTGELFF.